The clone carrying this T cell receptor (beta chain) was observed once. Time point in this sample: pretreatment peripheral blood. The CDR3 runs 15 residues. CDR1 and CDR2 (germline): MNHEY, SVGAGI. Trimming cost V 5 bases and J 4 bases; bases outside gene matches: 8. The sample originates from a study of PD-L1 blockade in urothelial cancer. Produced via immunoSEQ multiplex PCR; TCRdb's table is partial and in-frame only. Here the sample spans around 63,000 clones, approximately 78% being singletons. This clonotype originated in a man between 65 and 85 years old with urothelial cancer. The input for sequencing was PBMCs, taken around atezolizumab (anti-PD-L1) treatment. The chain has TRBV6-5 and TRBJ2-7; TRBD1 aligns across 10 bases. The CDR3 loop is CASSAAGTGEYEQYF. The CDR3 DNA sequence: TGTGCCAGCAGTGCTGCCGGGACAGGGGAATACGAGCAGTACTTC.